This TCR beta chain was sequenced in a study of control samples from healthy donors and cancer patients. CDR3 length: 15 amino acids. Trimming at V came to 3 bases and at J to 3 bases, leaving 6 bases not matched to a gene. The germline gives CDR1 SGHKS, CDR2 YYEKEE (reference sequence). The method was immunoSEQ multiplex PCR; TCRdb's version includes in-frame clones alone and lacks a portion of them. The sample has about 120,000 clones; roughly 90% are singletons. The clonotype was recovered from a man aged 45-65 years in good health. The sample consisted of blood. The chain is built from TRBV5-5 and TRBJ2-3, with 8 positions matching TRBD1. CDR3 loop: CASSSYRGETDTQYF. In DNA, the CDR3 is TGTGCCAGCAGCTCCTACAGGGGGGAAACAGATACGCAGTATTTT.